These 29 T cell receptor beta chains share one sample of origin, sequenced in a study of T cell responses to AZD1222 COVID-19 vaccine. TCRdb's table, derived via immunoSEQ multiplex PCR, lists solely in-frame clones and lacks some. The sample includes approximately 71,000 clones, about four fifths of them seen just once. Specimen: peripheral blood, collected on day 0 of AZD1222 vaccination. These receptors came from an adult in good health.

The CDR3 spells CASSRRTGGSYQPQHF. The CDR3, as DNA: TGTGCCAGTAGTAGAAGAACAGGGGGTTCATATCAGCCCCAGCATTTT. The V and J genes are TRBV19 and TRBJ1-5, with 8 bases lining up with TRBD1. Unmatched junction bases numbered 10, after V lost 4 bases and J lost 5 bases. Per the germline V gene, CDR1 is LNHDA and CDR2 is SQIVND (reference sequence). The CDR3 consists of 16 residues. The full variable domain, with the rest looked up from reference TRBV19 and TRBJ1-5, is DGGITQSPKYLFRKEGQNVTLSCEQNLNHDAMYWYRQDPGQGLRLIYYSQIVNDFQKGDIAEGYSVSREKKESFPLTVTSAQKNPTAFYLCASSRRTGGSYQPQHFGDGTRLSIL.

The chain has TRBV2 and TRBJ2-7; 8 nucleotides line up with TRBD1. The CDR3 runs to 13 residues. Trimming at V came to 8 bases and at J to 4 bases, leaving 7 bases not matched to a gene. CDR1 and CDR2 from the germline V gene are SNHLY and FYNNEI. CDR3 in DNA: TGTGCCAGCGCACAGGGGGTGAGGTACGAGCAGTACTTC. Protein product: CASAQGVRYEQYF. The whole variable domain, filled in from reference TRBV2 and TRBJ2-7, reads EPEVTQTPSHQVTQMGQEVILRCVPISNHLYFYWYRQILGQKVEFLVSFYNNEISEKSEIFDDQFSVERPDGSNFTLKIRSTKLEDSAMYFCASAQGVRYEQYFGPGTRLTVT.

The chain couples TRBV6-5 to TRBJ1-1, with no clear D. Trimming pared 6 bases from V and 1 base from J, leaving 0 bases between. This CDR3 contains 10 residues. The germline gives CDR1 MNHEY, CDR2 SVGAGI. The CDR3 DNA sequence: TGTGCCAGCAGGAACACTGAAGCTTTCTTT. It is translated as CASRNTEAFF.

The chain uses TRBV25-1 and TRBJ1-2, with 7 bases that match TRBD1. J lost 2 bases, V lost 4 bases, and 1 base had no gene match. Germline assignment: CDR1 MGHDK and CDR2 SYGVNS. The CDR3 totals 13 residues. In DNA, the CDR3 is TGTGCCAGCAGTGCGACAGGGAACTATGGCTACACCTTC. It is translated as CASSATGNYGYTF.

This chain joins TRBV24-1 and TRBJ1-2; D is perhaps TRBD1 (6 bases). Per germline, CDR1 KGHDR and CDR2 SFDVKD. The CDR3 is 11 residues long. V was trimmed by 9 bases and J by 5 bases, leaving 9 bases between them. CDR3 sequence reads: CATGTGYGYTF. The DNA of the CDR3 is TGTGCCACCGGTACAGGGTATGGCTACACCTTC.

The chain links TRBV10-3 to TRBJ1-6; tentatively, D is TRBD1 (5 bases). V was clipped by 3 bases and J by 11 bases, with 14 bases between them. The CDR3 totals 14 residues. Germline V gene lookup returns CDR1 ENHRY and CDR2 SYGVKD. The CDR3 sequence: CAISDGTPSPPLHF. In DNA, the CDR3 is TGTGCCATCAGTGACGGGACGCCATCCCCACCCCTCCACTTT.

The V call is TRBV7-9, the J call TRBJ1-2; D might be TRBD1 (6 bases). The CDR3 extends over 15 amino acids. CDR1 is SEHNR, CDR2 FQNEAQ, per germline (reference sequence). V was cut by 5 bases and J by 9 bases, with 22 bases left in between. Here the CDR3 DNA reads TGTGCCAGCAGCCCCGACCCCTACAGGGTACACAGCTACACCTTC. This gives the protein CASSPDPYRVHSYTF.

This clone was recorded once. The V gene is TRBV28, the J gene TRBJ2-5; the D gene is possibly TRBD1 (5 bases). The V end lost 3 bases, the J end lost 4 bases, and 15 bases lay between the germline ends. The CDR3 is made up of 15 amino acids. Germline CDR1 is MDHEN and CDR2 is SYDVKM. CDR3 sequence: CASSFLLRAGETQYF. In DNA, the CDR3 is TGTGCCAGCAGTTTTTTACTCAGGGCCGGAGAGACCCAGTACTTC.

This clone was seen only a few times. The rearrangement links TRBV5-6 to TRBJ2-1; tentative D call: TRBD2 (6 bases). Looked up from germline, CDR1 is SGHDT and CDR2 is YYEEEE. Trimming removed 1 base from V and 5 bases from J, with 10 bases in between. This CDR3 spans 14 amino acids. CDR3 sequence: CASSLILAHNEQFF. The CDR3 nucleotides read TGTGCCAGCAGCTTGATACTAGCCCACAATGAGCAGTTCTTC.

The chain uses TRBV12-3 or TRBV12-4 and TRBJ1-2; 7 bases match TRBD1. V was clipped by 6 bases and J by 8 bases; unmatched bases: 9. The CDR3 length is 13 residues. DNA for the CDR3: TGTGCCAGCAGCCGGACTACAGGGGCAGGCTACACCTTC. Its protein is CASSRTTGAGYTF.

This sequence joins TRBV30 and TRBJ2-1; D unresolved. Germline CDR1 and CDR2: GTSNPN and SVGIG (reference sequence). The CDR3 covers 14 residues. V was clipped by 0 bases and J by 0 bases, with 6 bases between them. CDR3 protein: CAWSVSGSYNEQFF. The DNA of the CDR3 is TGTGCCTGGAGTGTATCTGGCTCCTACAATGAGCAGTTCTTC.

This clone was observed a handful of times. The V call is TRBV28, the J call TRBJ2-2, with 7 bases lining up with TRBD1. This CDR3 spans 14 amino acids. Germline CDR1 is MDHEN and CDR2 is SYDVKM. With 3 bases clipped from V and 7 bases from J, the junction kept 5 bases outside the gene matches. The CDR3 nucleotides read TGTGCCAGCAGTTTTACAGGGGTTCACGGGGAGCTGTTTTTT. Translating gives CASSFTGVHGELFF.

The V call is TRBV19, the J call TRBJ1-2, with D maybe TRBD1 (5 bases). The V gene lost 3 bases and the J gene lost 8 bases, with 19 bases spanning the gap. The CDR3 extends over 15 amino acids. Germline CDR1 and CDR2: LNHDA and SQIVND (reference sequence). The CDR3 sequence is CASSMAGRVPEGYTF. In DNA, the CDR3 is TGTGCCAGTAGTATGGCGGGGCGAGTTCCTGAAGGCTACACCTTC. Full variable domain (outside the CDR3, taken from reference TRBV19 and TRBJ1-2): DGGITQSPKYLFRKEGQNVTLSCEQNLNHDAMYWYRQDPGQGLRLIYYSQIVNDFQKGDIAEGYSVSREKKESFPLTVTSAQKNPTAFYLCASSMAGRVPEGYTFGSGTRLTVV.

In DNA, the CDR3 is TGTGCCAGCAGCTTGGGACCCCAGGAGAGTGACTATGGCTACACCTTC. Translated: CASSLGPQESDYGYTF. The chain has TRBV5-5 and TRBJ1-2, with D unclear. V dropped 0 bases and J dropped 3 bases, with 15 bases sitting between them. The length of the CDR3 is 16 residues. Germline V gene data show CDR1 as SGHKS and CDR2 as YYEKEE (reference sequence). Full variable domain (missing parts from reference TRBV5-5 and TRBJ1-2): DAGVTQSPTHLIKTRGQQVTLRCSPISGHKSVSWYQQVLGQGPQFIFQYYEKEERGRGNFPDRFSARQFPNYSSELNVNALLLGDSALYLCASSLGPQESDYGYTFGSGTRLTVV.

In DNA, the CDR3 is TGTGCCAGCAGCTCCCCCCCCCATGACCTCCCGGATTATTTT. This encodes CASSSPPHDLPDYF. The J gene is TRBJ2-3, the V gene TRBV5-4; the D is unclear. Between the trimmed V and J ends, which lost 3 bases and 15 bases, there was a span of 23 bases. The CDR3 consists of 14 residues. Per the germline V gene, CDR1 is SGHNT and CDR2 is YYREEE (reference sequence).

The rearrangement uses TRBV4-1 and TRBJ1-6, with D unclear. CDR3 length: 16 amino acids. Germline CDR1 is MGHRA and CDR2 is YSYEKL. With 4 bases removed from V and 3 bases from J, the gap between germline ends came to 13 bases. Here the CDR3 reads CASSRGPDSYNSPLHF. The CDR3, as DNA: TGCGCCAGCAGCCGAGGACCCGATAGCTATAATTCACCCCTCCACTTT.

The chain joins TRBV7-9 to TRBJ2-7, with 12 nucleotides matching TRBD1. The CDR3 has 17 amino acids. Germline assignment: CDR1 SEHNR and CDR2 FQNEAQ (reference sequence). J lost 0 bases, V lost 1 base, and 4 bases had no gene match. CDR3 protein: CASSLEGQGANSYEQYF. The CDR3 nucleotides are TGTGCCAGCAGCTTAGAGGGACAGGGGGCGAACTCCTACGAGCAGTACTTC.

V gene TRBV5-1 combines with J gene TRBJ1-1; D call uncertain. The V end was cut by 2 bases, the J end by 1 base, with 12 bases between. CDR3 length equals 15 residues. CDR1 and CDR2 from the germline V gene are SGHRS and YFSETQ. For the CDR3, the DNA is TGCGCCAGCAGCTTAAGGGTTGGGCCGAACACTGAAGCTTTCTTT. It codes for CASSLRVGPNTEAFF.

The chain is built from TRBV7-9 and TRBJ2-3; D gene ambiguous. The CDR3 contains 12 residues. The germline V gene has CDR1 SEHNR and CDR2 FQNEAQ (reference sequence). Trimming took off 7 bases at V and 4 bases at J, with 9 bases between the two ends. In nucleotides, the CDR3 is TGTGCCAGCACCCCCGTTGCAGATACGCAGTATTTT. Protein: CASTPVADTQYF.

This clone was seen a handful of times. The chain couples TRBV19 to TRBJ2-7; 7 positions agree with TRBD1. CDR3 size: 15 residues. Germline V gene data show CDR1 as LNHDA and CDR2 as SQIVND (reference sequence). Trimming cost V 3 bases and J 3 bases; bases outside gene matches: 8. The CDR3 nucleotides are TGTGCCAGTAGTATTAAAACAGGGGAGAACTACGAGCAGTACTTC. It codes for CASSIKTGENYEQYF.

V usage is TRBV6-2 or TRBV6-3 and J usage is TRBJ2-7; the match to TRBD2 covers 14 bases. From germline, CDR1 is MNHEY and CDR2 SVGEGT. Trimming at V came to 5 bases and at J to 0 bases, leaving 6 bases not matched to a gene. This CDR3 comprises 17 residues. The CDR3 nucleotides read TGTGCCAGCAGTCGGACTAGCGGGGGGTCTAGCTCCTACGAGCAGTACTTC. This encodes CASSRTSGGSSSYEQYF.

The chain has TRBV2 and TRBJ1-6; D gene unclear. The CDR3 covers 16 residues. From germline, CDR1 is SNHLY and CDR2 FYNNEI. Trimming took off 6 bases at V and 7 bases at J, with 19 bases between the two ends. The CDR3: CASRMEGSTRNSPLHF. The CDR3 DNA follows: TGTGCCAGCAGAATGGAGGGCAGTACAAGAAATTCACCCCTCCACTTT.

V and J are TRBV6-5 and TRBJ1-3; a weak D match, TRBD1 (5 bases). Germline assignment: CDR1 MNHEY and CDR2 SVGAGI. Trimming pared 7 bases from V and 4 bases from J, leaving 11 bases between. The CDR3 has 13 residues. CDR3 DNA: TGTGCCAGCATGGTTAGGGGAGGAAACACCATATATTTT. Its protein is CASMVRGGNTIYF.

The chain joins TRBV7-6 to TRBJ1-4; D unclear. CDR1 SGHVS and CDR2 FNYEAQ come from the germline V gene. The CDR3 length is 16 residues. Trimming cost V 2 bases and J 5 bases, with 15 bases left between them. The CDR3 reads CASSLQPSKQNEKLFF. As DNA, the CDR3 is TGTGCCAGCAGCTTACAACCCTCTAAGCAGAATGAAAAACTGTTTTTT. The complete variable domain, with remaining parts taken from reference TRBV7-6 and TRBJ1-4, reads GAGVSQSPRYKVTKRGQDVALRCDPISGHVSLYWYRQALGQGPEFLTYFNYEAQQDKSGLPNDRFSAERPEGSISTLTIQRTEQRDSAMYRCASSLQPSKQNEKLFFGSGTQLSVL.

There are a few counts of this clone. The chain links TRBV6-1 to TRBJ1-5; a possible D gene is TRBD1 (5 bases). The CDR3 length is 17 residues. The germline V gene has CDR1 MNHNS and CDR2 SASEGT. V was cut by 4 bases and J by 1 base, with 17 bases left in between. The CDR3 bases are TGTGCCAGCAGTGTGGTAGGTGGGGCGCAGAGCAATCAGCCCCAGCATTTT. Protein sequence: CASSVVGGAQSNQPQHF.

CDR3 sequence (DNA): TGCGCCAGCAGCTTGGGGACTAGCGGGGGGTCAGAGACCCAGTACTTC. This codes for CASSLGTSGGSETQYF. The rearrangement links TRBV5-1 to TRBJ2-5, with 14 bases lining up with TRBD2. The CDR3 covers 16 residues. The ends lost 0 bases at V and 4 bases at J; junction bases unmatched: 2. Germline CDR1 and CDR2: SGHRS and YFSETQ.

The CDR3 coding sequence is TGTGCCAGCAGCCAATCCCCGGGCAATCAGCCCCAGCATTTT. It is translated as CASSQSPGNQPQHF. V usage is TRBV3-1 (or the pseudogene TRBV3-2) and J usage is TRBJ1-5; D remains ambiguous. Germline CDR1 and CDR2: LGHDT and YNNKEL (reference sequence). Trimming took 2 bases from V and 2 from J, leaving 7 bases between them. This CDR3 has 14 residues.

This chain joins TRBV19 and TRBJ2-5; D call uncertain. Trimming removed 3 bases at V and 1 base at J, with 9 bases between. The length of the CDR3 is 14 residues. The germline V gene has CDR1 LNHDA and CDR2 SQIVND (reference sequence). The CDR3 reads CASSIGRVQETQYF. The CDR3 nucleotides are TGTGCCAGTAGTATCGGAAGGGTCCAAGAGACCCAGTACTTC.

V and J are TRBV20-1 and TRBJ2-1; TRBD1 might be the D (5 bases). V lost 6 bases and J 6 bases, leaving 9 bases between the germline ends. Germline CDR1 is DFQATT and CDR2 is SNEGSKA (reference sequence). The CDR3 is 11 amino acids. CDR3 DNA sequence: TGCAGTGCCGGCCAGGGCAATGAGCAGTTCTTC. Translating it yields CSAGQGNEQFF.